This T cell receptor (beta chain) was recorded in a study of tumor and adjacent non-tumor tissue in lung cancer. Background on the study: Samples averaged around 4 million productive TCRbeta reads each.

Three rounds of nested PCR, following a modified ARM-PCR protocol, produced the TCRbeta library. Each CDR3 protein is one row after TCRdb ran MiXCR on the multiplex PCR reads. The table has approximately 140,000 distinct CDR3 sequences, roughly 70% seen once. General study results and limits: Patients with more diverse tumor TCRs had worse survival. TCR diversity was significantly greater in tumor than normal lung tissue.

As for this clonotype: What it binds is unknown. At one boundary the junction diverges from the germline segment, which might be a read error.

RNA was extracted from bulk tissue without any cell sorting. Newly diagnosed lung cancer patients had thoracic surgery in China, August–late 2014, without prior chemotherapy. There are 18 residues in the CDR3. Germline CDR1 is SGHNT and CDR2 is YENEEA. The sample taken for sequencing was lung tumor tissue. This TCR came from a man aged 60 to 69 with small cell lung cancer. The gene calls are TRBV11-3 and TRBJ2-1; D perhaps matches TRBD2 (5 bases). The CDR3 DNA reads as TGTGCAAGCATCTTAGAGGGCGGAGGATCCCTTCTTTATGATGAGCAGTTCTTC. Translating gives CASILEGGGSLLYDEQFF.